This TCR beta chain was profiled in a study of T-cell memory formation after mild COVID-19. This clonotype has at least ten counts. 5'RACE primed from the constant segment yielded TCR alpha and TCR beta cDNA libraries bearing sample barcodes and UMIs. TCRdb fed the 5' RACE reads into MiXCR, producing one record per CDR3 protein. Of roughly 250,000 distinct CDR3 sequences listed, about a sixth are singletons. Per germline, CDR1 SGHRS and CDR2 YFSETQ. This CDR3 region has 15 residues. V shed 1 base, J shed 6 bases, and the junction held 6 bases outside the gene matches. The genes are TRBV5-1 and TRBJ2-1; 8 bases are shared with TRBD2. This clonotype originated in a young man who had mild COVID-19 (a few samples of this study predate the infection). Cell type and time point are not known. The source material was PBMCs or a T cell subset sorted from them (not recorded which). The CDR3 loop is CASSLFGGGSNEQFF. Written as DNA, the CDR3 is TGCGCCAGCAGCTTGTTCGGCGGGGGGAGCAATGAGCAGTTCTTC.